The 25 T cell receptor beta chains below all came from one sample that was sequenced in a study of shared clonotypes between healthy human individuals. Assay: immunoSEQ multiplex PCR; the TCRdb copy retains only in-frame clones and omits some. The sample contains approximately 1.4 million clones, under 99% of which appear only once. Sequenced sample: naive CD4+ T cells sorted from blood. Subset here: CD45RA+ positively selected. The receptors were sampled from a young man in good health.

The chain couples TRBV6-1 to TRBJ1-5; possible D gene TRBD1, 6 bases. Between the trimmed V and J ends, which lost 6 bases and 7 bases, there was a span of 13 bases. The germline gives CDR1 MNHNS, CDR2 SASEGT. This CDR3 spans 13 amino acids. This chain's CDR3 is CASRPTGNQPQHF. CDR3 DNA: TGTGCCAGCAGGCCCACAGGGAACCAGCCCCAGCATTTT.

The V gene is TRBV11-2, the J gene TRBJ2-3; D remains ambiguous. CDR3 length: 13 residues. V was cut by 4 bases and J by 5 bases, with 10 bases left in between. In germline, CDR1 is SGHAT, CDR2 FQNNGV. CDR3 in amino acids: CASSYSLGDTQYF. The CDR3 nucleotides are TGTGCCAGCAGCTATAGCCTGGGAGATACGCAGTATTTT.

The V call is TRBV9, the J call TRBJ2-3; TRBD1 matches at 8 bases. The junction had 6 bases not matched to a gene; V was cut back by 0 bases and J by 0 bases. CDR1 SGDLS and CDR2 YYNGEE come from the germline V gene. This CDR3 comprises 17 residues. CDR3 sequence: CASSVVGQGGSTDTQYF. The CDR3 DNA follows: TGTGCCAGCAGCGTAGTCGGACAGGGCGGGAGCACAGATACGCAGTATTTT.

The chain employs TRBV4-3 and TRBJ1-5; 10 bases are shared with TRBD1. There are 16 residues in the CDR3. Trimming took 5 bases from V and 3 from J; bases not matched to a gene: 7. Germline-derived CDR1 and CDR2 are LGHNA and YSLEER. The CDR3 sequence: CASSEGDRGSNQPQHF. DNA of the CDR3: TGCGCCAGCAGCGAAGGGGACAGGGGTTCCAATCAGCCCCAGCATTTT.

The V gene is TRBV7-9, the J gene TRBJ2-1; the D is unclear. Germline assignment: CDR1 SEHNR and CDR2 FQNEAQ (reference sequence). V was cut by 0 bases and J by 7 bases, with 7 bases left in between. The CDR3 is 13 residues long. In nucleotides, the CDR3 is TGTGCCAGCAGCTTAGCGCGTAGTAATGAGCAGTTCTTC. Translated: CASSLARSNEQFF. Full variable domain (outside the CDR3, taken from reference TRBV7-9 and TRBJ2-1): DTGVSQNPRHKITKRGQNVTFRCDPISEHNRLYWYRQTLGQGPEFLTYFQNEAQLEKSRLLSDRFSAERPKGSFSTLEIQRTEQGDSAMYLCASSLARSNEQFFGPGTRLTVL.

This chain links TRBV5-5 with TRBJ2-5, with 12 bases identical to TRBD2. Germline loops: CDR1 SGHKS, CDR2 YYEKEE (reference sequence). The V and J ends lost 5 bases and 2 bases, in that order; junction bases with no gene match: 7. The CDR3 totals 16 residues. CDR3 region: CASRPGTSGLQETQYF. In nucleotides, the CDR3 is TGTGCCAGCAGGCCCGGGACTAGCGGGTTGCAAGAGACCCAGTACTTC.

The rearrangement links TRBV27 to TRBJ2-7; 7 bases are shared with TRBD1. The germline V gene has CDR1 MNHEY and CDR2 SMNVEV (reference sequence). This CDR3 has 14 residues. J was trimmed by 3 bases and V by 7 bases; bases with no gene match: 9. The CDR3 bases are TGTGCCAGCACCCGAGACAGGGATAGCTACGAGCAGTACTTC. It translates to CASTRDRDSYEQYF.

The chain links TRBV5-1 to TRBJ1-1; the D is unclear. Trimming shortened V by 6 bases and J by 3 bases, and 12 bases separated the two germline ends. CDR3 size: 13 residues. Germline lookup yields CDR1 SGHRS and CDR2 YFSETQ. DNA for the CDR3: TGCGCCAGCACACGAGAAAGGGACACTGAAGCTTTCTTT. Encoded protein: CASTRERDTEAFF.

The chain employs TRBV5-1 and TRBJ2-7; no firm D call. V shed 3 bases and J shed 5 bases, with 15 bases lying between them. The germline gives CDR1 SGHRS, CDR2 YFSETQ. This CDR3 has 14 residues. The CDR3 DNA reads TGCGCCAGCAGCTCCTCTCAGAGCACCCACGAGCAGTACTTC. Its translation: CASSSSQSTHEQYF. The variable domain in full, completed from reference TRBV5-1 and TRBJ2-7, reads KAGVTQTPRYLIKTRGQQVTLSCSPISGHRSVSWYQQTPGQGLQFLFEYFSETQRNKGNFPGRFSGRQFSNSRSEMNVSTLELGDSALYLCASSSSQSTHEQYFGPGTRLTVT.

The V call is TRBV5-1, the J call TRBJ2-6; D remains unclear. This CDR3 spans 13 amino acids. Trimming shortened V by 0 bases and J by 9 bases, and 7 bases separated the two germline ends. Germline-derived CDR1 and CDR2 are SGHRS and YFSETQ. The CDR3: CASSLEQRNVLTF. CDR3 nucleotide sequence: TGCGCCAGCAGCTTGGAGCAGCGCAACGTCCTGACTTTC.

This chain links TRBV14 with TRBJ2-7; D might be TRBD1 or TRBD2, each matching 6 bases. The CDR3 has 15 amino acids. V was clipped by 4 bases and J by 0 bases, with 13 bases between them. The germline gives CDR1 SGHDN, CDR2 FVKESK. CDR3 sequence reads: CASSRWGRGSYEQYF. Written as DNA, the CDR3 is TGTGCCAGCAGCCGTTGGGGGCGGGGCTCCTACGAGCAGTACTTC.

This clone was picked up one time. The chain combines TRBV11-1 with TRBJ2-3; D is undetermined. With 5 bases removed from V and 6 bases from J, the gap between germline ends came to 9 bases. The CDR3 runs 12 residues. Germline lookup yields CDR1 SGHAT and CDR2 FQDESV (reference sequence). For the CDR3, the DNA is TGTGCCAGCAGCCTAGGCATCGATACGCAGTATTTT. Protein sequence: CASSLGIDTQYF.

This clone has just one count. J is TRBJ2-7 and V is TRBV23-1; D possibly corresponds to TRBD2 (5 bases). TRBV23-1 is sorted into the ORF group, with uncertain function. The CDR3 is 15 amino acids. Trimming took 3 bases from V and 5 from J, leaving 17 bases between them. CDR3 protein: CASSHGSPRGNEQYF. The CDR3 nucleotides are TGCGCCAGCAGTCATGGGAGTCCACGAGGTAACGAGCAGTACTTC.

The V and J genes are TRBV19 and TRBJ1-1; D gene uncertain. With 4 bases removed from V and 1 base from J, the gap between germline ends came to 7 bases. Germline CDR1 and CDR2: LNHDA and SQIVND (reference sequence). The CDR3 length is 13 residues. The CDR3 DNA sequence: TGTGCCAGTAGTACAACCTCGAACACTGAAGCTTTCTTT. Amino acid sequence: CASSTTSNTEAFF.

The gene calls are TRBV10-3 and TRBJ1-2, with 8 bases identical to TRBD1. The CDR3 has 13 residues. The V and J ends lost 7 bases and 6 bases, in that order; junction bases with no gene match: 7. Germline V lookup: CDR1 ENHRY, CDR2 SYGVKD. The chain's CDR3 is CAIKKNRGDGYTF. In DNA form, the CDR3 reads TGTGCCATCAAAAAAAACAGGGGGGATGGCTACACCTTC.

The chain couples TRBV28 to TRBJ1-5; no definite D call. The CDR3 has 12 residues. The V gene's germline CDR1 is MDHEN and CDR2 SYDVKM. Trimming took off 7 bases at V and 5 bases at J, with 9 bases between the two ends. The CDR3 DNA reads as TGTGCCAGCATCGGCACATATCAGCCCCAGCATTTT. Translated, it gives CASIGTYQPQHF.

Comment on this clone: Other DNA sequences in the sample encode the same CDR3. V is TRBV6-5 and J is TRBJ2-5; possibly TRBD1 for D (5 bases). Trimming took off 4 bases at V and 7 bases at J, with 7 bases between the two ends. The CDR3 is 11 residues long. Germline lookup yields CDR1 MNHEY and CDR2 SVGAGI. The CDR3, as DNA: TGTGCCAGCAGTTCCCAGGGGACCCAGTACTTC. This translates into CASSSQGTQYF.

V usage is TRBV11-2 and J usage is TRBJ1-4; 9 bases line up with TRBD1. This CDR3 has 16 amino acids. V gave up 5 bases and J gave up 0 bases; unmatched junction bases: 4. Germline CDR1 reads SGHAT; CDR2 reads FQNNGV. The CDR3 DNA reads as TGTGCCAGCAGCCCACAGGGGGCCCCAACTAATGAAAAACTGTTTTTT. Translating gives CASSPQGAPTNEKLFF. Full variable domain (rest looked up from reference TRBV11-2 and TRBJ1-4): EAGVAQSPRYKIIEKRQSVAFWCNPISGHATLYWYQQILGQGPKLLIQFQNNGVVDDSQLPKDRFSAERLKGVDSTLKIQPAKLEDSAVYLCASSPQGAPTNEKLFFGSGTQLSVL.

Details on this clone: The same CDR3 can be traced to other DNA sequences in this sample. The rearrangement joins TRBV9 to TRBJ2-5; D is unresolved. The germline V gene has CDR1 SGDLS and CDR2 YYNGEE. Trimming took 0 bases from V and 1 from J, leaving 7 bases between them. This CDR3 has 14 amino acids. CDR3 residues: CASSVGVSQETQYF. The CDR3 DNA is TGTGCCAGCAGCGTAGGGGTCAGCCAAGAGACCCAGTACTTC.

As for this clone: Other DNA sequences within the sample encode an identical CDR3. V usage is TRBV6-5 and J usage is TRBJ1-1, with 9 bases aligning to TRBD1. The germline CDR1 and CDR2 sequences are MNHEY and SVGAGI. V shed 0 bases and J 0 bases; nucleotides not matched to a gene: 2. CDR3 length equals 16 residues. CDR3 DNA sequence: TGTGCCAGCAGTTACTCCAGGACAGGGGTGAACACTGAAGCTTTCTTT. Protein sequence: CASSYSRTGVNTEAFF.

The CDR3 DNA reads TGTGCCAGCAGCTTAGTAGTGCAACCACTAGCGGGAGTGGGGGAGCAGTACTTC. It encodes CASSLVVQPLAGVGEQYF. V gene TRBV7-2 combines with J gene TRBJ2-7, with TRBD2 matching 11 bases. This CDR3 contains 18 residues. V lost 1 base and J lost 7; bases outside the gene matches: 15. Germline CDR1 is SGHTA and CDR2 is FQGNSA.

The chain recombines TRBV2 with TRBJ2-7; 7 bases are shared with TRBD1. This CDR3 comprises 15 residues. Trimming removed 7 bases from V and 3 bases from J; junction bases left unmatched: 12. CDR1 is SNHLY and CDR2 is FYNNEI in the germline V gene. The CDR3 region has the DNA TGTGCCAGCACAGTGAACAGGGGCCTCAACTACGAGCAGTACTTC. It translates to CASTVNRGLNYEQYF.

This clone has only one observation. The CDR3 is CASSALGETQYF. The CDR3 bases are TGTGCCAGTAGTGCCCTGGGTGAGACCCAGTACTTC. The V and J genes are TRBV19 and TRBJ2-5; D gene unclear. This CDR3 has 12 residues. Germline CDR1 reads LNHDA; CDR2 reads SQIVND (reference sequence). V lost 5 bases and J 5 bases, leaving 9 bases between the germline ends.

This clone came up once. The V and J genes are TRBV5-1 and TRBJ2-7, with D possibly called TRBD1 or TRBD2 (5 bases each). Germline V lookup: CDR1 SGHRS, CDR2 YFSETQ. Trimming cost V 4 bases and J 1 base, with 15 bases left between them. This CDR3 comprises 15 residues. DNA of the CDR3: TGCGCCAGCAGCCCGGGGACCGGACCTTCCTACGAGCAGTACTTC. Its protein product is CASSPGTGPSYEQYF.

This clone was picked up one time. This sequence joins TRBV27 and TRBJ1-5; D unclear. V lost 1 base and J 0 bases, leaving 10 bases between the germline ends. This CDR3 has 16 amino acids. Germline CDR1 is MNHEY and CDR2 is SMNVEV (reference sequence). The CDR3 DNA sequence: TGTGCCAGCAGTTTATTTCACCAAGGTAGCAATCAGCCCCAGCATTTT. Translation gives CASSLFHQGSNQPQHF.